Presented here are 5 T cell receptor beta chains from one specimen sequenced in a study of graft-versus-host responses after intestinal transplantation. TCRdb keeps only in-frame clones here, not all; method: immunoSEQ multiplex PCR. The sample yields roughly 97,000 clones, over 75% seen once. The sample consisted of PBMCs, taken roughly 450 days after intestinal transplant. Receptor source: a human patient who received an intestinal transplant, so some T cells may come from the graft donor.

The chain is built from TRBV5-8 and TRBJ2-1; D unresolved. The ends were cut back, 0 bases at V and 2 bases at J, with 12 bases in the middle. Germline CDR1 is SGHTS and CDR2 is YDEGEE. The CDR3 is 16 amino acids. CDR3 DNA: TGTGCCAGCAGCTTGGGACTGGGGATTACCTACAATGAGCAGTTCTTC. Translating it yields CASSLGLGITYNEQFF.

V and J are TRBV4-1 and TRBJ2-1, with D tentatively TRBD2 (5 bases). This CDR3 spans 16 amino acids. V lost 4 bases to trimming and J lost 0 bases, with 13 bases between them. Germline V gene lookup returns CDR1 MGHRA and CDR2 YSYEKL. The CDR3 DNA follows: TGCGCCAGCAGCCCTCGGCGGGCAGGCTCCTACAATGAGCAGTTCTTC. Protein product: CASSPRRAGSYNEQFF.

In this sample, this clone turned up once. This chain links TRBV11-3 with TRBJ2-5, with 7 bases that match TRBD2. CDR1 SGHNT and CDR2 YENEEA come from the germline V gene. V lost 5 bases to trimming and J lost 1 base; unmatched junction nucleotides: 10. The CDR3 contains 16 residues. DNA for the CDR3: TGTGCCAGCAGCCTCCCGGGGGGACGGCTCCAAGAGACCCAGTACTTC. Its protein is CASSLPGGRLQETQYF. Complete variable domain (other parts from reference TRBV11-3 and TRBJ2-5): EAGVVQSPRYKIIEKKQPVAFWCNPISGHNTLYWYLQNLGQGPELLIRYENEEAVDDSQLPKDRFSAERLKGVDSTLKIQPAELGDSAVYLCASSLPGGRLQETQYFGPGTRLLVL.

This chain joins TRBV18 and TRBJ1-1, with a tentative D call TRBD1 (5 bases). The germline V gene encodes CDR1 KGHSH and CDR2 LQKENI. The CDR3 is 14 amino acids. Deletions cut 6 bases from V and 1 base from J, with 12 bases between. In DNA, the CDR3 is TGTGCCAGCTCCCTGGGGCAGCGGAACACTGAAGCTTTCTTT. This translates into CASSLGQRNTEAFF.

The rearrangement links TRBV6-6 to TRBJ2-7, with TRBD2 matching 7 bases. Germline V gene sequence: CDR1 MNHNY, CDR2 SVGAGI (reference sequence). V lost 1 base to trimming and J lost 4 bases; unmatched junction nucleotides: 4. The CDR3 totals 14 residues. The CDR3 here is CASSYYTGGYEQYF. The CDR3 DNA is TGTGCCAGCAGTTACTACACCGGGGGGTACGAGCAGTACTTC.